This T cell receptor beta chain is drawn from a study of radiotherapy plus CTLA-4 blockade in lung cancer. Study-wide findings and caveats: Blood TCR clones of tumor origin expanded after radiotherapy plus ipilimumab.

Assay: immunoSEQ multiplex PCR; the TCRdb copy retains only in-frame clones and omits some. The data hold over 95,000 clones, with about four fifths observed a single time. CDR1 is SGHRS, CDR2 YFSETQ, per germline. V was clipped by 4 bases and J by 2 bases, with 12 bases between them. This CDR3 is 14 amino acids long. This clone was found once. Its cognate antigen is unknown. V is TRBV5-1 and J is TRBJ1-2; D possibly corresponds to TRBD1 (6 bases). The sequence came from a human donor with non-small cell lung cancer who had a partial response to radiotherapy plus ipilimumab. Some clones in this sample may be carry-over from other donors' samples. Sequenced material: peripheral blood, taken from a patient treated with radiotherapy plus ipilimumab. The CDR3 here is CASSPGGQNYGYTF. The DNA for the CDR3 is TGCGCCAGCAGCCCTGGGGGCCAGAACTATGGCTACACCTTC.